One and the same sample provided the 22 T cell receptor beta chains below, sequenced in a study of tumor T cells in aggressive B-cell lymphoma. Produced via immunoSEQ multiplex PCR; TCRdb's table is partial and in-frame only. Counted here are thousands of clones, roughly nine tenths occurring once; the ten biggest clones make up around 4.5%. The source material was tumor tissue. These receptors came from an adult with diffuse large B cell lymphoma.

V usage is TRBV2 and J usage is TRBJ2-2; 8 positions match TRBD1. The germline gives CDR1 SNHLY, CDR2 FYNNEI. V lost 9 bases to trimming and J lost 2 bases; unmatched junction nucleotides: 5. The length of the CDR3 is 14 residues. This CDR3 is CARKGQANTGELFF. DNA for the CDR3: TGTGCCAGGAAGGGACAGGCTAACACCGGGGAGCTGTTTTTT.

The V gene is TRBV15, the J gene TRBJ2-7; D ambiguous. V lost 1 base and J 2 bases, leaving 6 bases between the germline ends. This CDR3 contains 13 residues. Germline CDR1 and CDR2: LNHNV and YYDKDF (reference sequence). The CDR3 nucleotides read TGTGCCACCAGCAGAGGGGCAACCTACGAGCAGTACGTC. This gives the protein CATSRGATYEQYV.

The rearrangement links TRBV19 to TRBJ1-1, with D hard to call. Germline loops: CDR1 LNHDA, CDR2 SQIVND (reference sequence). V was cut by 3 bases and J by 5 bases, with 13 bases left in between. The CDR3 runs 14 residues. CDR3 coding DNA: TGTGCCAGTAGTATGTTGATGTCCGGGACTGAAGCTTTCTTT. Translation: CASSMLMSGTEAFF.

This sequence joins TRBV7-9 and TRBJ2-1; 7 positions match TRBD2. The V and J ends lost 1 base and 11 bases, in that order; junction bases with no gene match: 2. The CDR3 sequence is 12 residues long. Germline loops: CDR1 SEHNR, CDR2 FQNEAQ (reference sequence). In DNA, the CDR3 is TGTGCCAGCAGCTTAGTGCGGGAGAAGCAGTTCTTC. Its translation is CASSLVREKQFF. The full variable domain, with the rest looked up from reference TRBV7-9 and TRBJ2-1, is DTGVSQNPRHKITKRGQNVTFRCDPISEHNRLYWYRQTLGQGPEFLTYFQNEAQLEKSRLLSDRFSAERPKGSFSTLEIQRTEQGDSAMYLCASSLVREKQFFGPGTRLTVL.

The chain recombines TRBV7-2 with TRBJ1-5; perhaps TRBD1 as D (5 bases). The V gene's germline CDR1 is SGHTA and CDR2 FQGNSA. The CDR3 is 13 residues long. Trimming removed 1 base at V and 7 bases at J, with 8 bases between. The CDR3 coding sequence is TGTGCCAGCAGCTTAGAAGGGGTCCAGCCCCAGCATTTT. Its translation: CASSLEGVQPQHF.

This clone was counted a single time. The J gene is TRBJ2-4, the V gene TRBV5-1, with 7 nucleotides matching TRBD1. The germline V gene has CDR1 SGHRS and CDR2 YFSETQ. Trimming took 4 bases from V and 4 from J; bases not matched to a gene: 11. This CDR3 region has 16 residues. CDR3 residues: CASSPVSDRAKNIQYF. CDR3 DNA: TGCGCCAGCAGCCCGGTAAGCGACAGGGCTAAAAACATTCAGTACTTC.

CDR3 in DNA: TGTGCCAGTAGTATACCGACAGGCCTACAGCATTTT. Translation: CASSIPTGLQHF. The chain links TRBV19 to TRBJ1-5; TRBD1 might be the D (6 bases). The V gene lost 2 bases and the J gene lost 13 bases, with 12 bases spanning the gap. The CDR3 spans 12 residues. Germline V gene data show CDR1 as LNHDA and CDR2 as SQIVND (reference sequence). The full variable domain, with the rest looked up from reference TRBV19 and TRBJ1-5, is DGGITQSPKYLFRKEGQNVTLSCEQNLNHDAMYWYRQDPGQGLRLIYYSQIVNDFQKGDIAEGYSVSREKKESFPLTVTSAQKNPTAFYLCASSIPTGLQHFGDGTRLSIL.

This rearrangement joins TRBV7-9 to TRBJ2-7; 8 bases align to TRBD2. From germline, CDR1 is SEHNR and CDR2 FQNEAQ (reference sequence). This CDR3 comprises 15 residues. J lost 3 bases, V lost 5 bases, and 9 bases had no gene match. CDR3 coding DNA: TGTGCCAGCAGCCCGCGGGGGGAGGGCCTCTACGAGCAGTACTTC. Protein sequence: CASSPRGEGLYEQYF.

V is TRBV5-6 and J is TRBJ2-5, with TRBD2 as a possible D gene (7 bases). V dropped 4 bases and J dropped 8 bases, with 18 bases sitting between them. Germline CDR1 and CDR2: SGHDT and YYEEEE. This CDR3 spans 14 amino acids. CDR3 in amino acids: CASSGGASPVTQYF. The CDR3 DNA reads as TGTGCCAGCAGCGGGGGGGCCAGCCCGGTAACCCAGTACTTC.

This chain joins TRBV5-1 and TRBJ1-1, with D possibly TRBD1 on 5 matching bases. V was shortened by 2 bases and J by 3 bases, with 5 bases between the two germline ends. This CDR3 has 12 amino acids. The germline gives CDR1 SGHRS, CDR2 YFSETQ. The DNA for the CDR3 is TGCGCCAGCAGCTTCAGGGACACTGAAGCTTTCTTT. Translation gives CASSFRDTEAFF.

The chain carries TRBV28 and TRBJ1-2, with a possible D match to TRBD1 (5 bases). CDR1 and CDR2 from the germline V gene are MDHEN and SYDVKM. CDR3 length: 15 amino acids. V shed 6 bases and J shed 4 bases, with 18 bases lying between them. The CDR3 region has the DNA TGTGCCAGCAGCTCCTGGGGGGAACTTATCTATGGCTACACCTTC. It yields the protein CASSSWGELIYGYTF.

This clone was seen a handful of times. CDR3 nucleotide sequence: TGTGCCAGCAGTTTAAGAGGACTCAACTACGAGCAGTACTTC. Encoded protein: CASSLRGLNYEQYF. The chain employs TRBV28 and TRBJ2-7; possible D gene TRBD2, 5 bases. The CDR3 runs to 14 residues. Germline assignment: CDR1 MDHEN and CDR2 SYDVKM. Deletions cut 2 bases from V and 3 bases from J, with 11 bases between.

The chain has TRBV27 and TRBJ2-2; maybe TRBD2 (7 bases). CDR3 length: 17 residues. The germline CDR1 and CDR2 sequences are MNHEY and SMNVEV (reference sequence). Trimming pared 2 bases from V and 4 bases from J, leaving 17 bases between. The CDR3 loop reads CASSLGGAWSTTGELFF. CDR3 coding DNA: TGTGCCAGCAGTTTAGGGGGGGCGTGGAGTACCACCGGGGAGCTGTTTTTT.

The rearrangement uses TRBV5-1 and TRBJ2-7; TRBD2 matches at 9 bases. The ends lost 4 bases at V and 6 bases at J; junction bases unmatched: 11. This CDR3 comprises 15 residues. Germline CDR1 reads SGHRS; CDR2 reads YFSETQ. CDR3 protein: CASSAPGLASREQYF. The CDR3 region has the DNA TGCGCCAGCAGCGCCCCGGGACTAGCCTCCCGCGAGCAGTACTTC. The whole variable domain, remainder taken from reference TRBV5-1 and TRBJ2-7, is KAGVTQTPRYLIKTRGQQVTLSCSPISGHRSVSWYQQTPGQGLQFLFEYFSETQRNKGNFPGRFSGRQFSNSRSEMNVSTLELGDSALYLCASSAPGLASREQYFGPGTRLTVT.

The CDR3 sequence is CASSQAGTGRNTEAFF. CDR3 DNA sequence: TGCGCCAGCAGCCAAGCCGGGACAGGGCGGAACACTGAAGCTTTCTTT. This sequence joins TRBV4-3 and TRBJ1-1; 9 bases align to TRBD1. The V and J ends lost 1 base and 1 base, in that order; junction bases with no gene match: 4. Per the germline V gene, CDR1 is LGHNA and CDR2 is YSLEER. This CDR3 spans 16 amino acids.

The J gene is TRBJ1-1, the V gene TRBV6-6; D may be TRBD1 (5 bases). The germline V gene has CDR1 MNHNY and CDR2 SVGAGI (reference sequence). The V end lost 8 bases, the J end lost 8 bases, and 24 bases lay between the germline ends. This CDR3 has 15 amino acids. CDR3 protein: CASRSAAGTRMEAFF. The CDR3 coding sequence is TGTGCCAGCCGTTCCGCGGCGGGGACGCGAATGGAAGCTTTCTTT.

This chain joins TRBV25-1 and TRBJ1-6, with D perhaps matching TRBD1 (6 bases). This CDR3 is built from 16 residues. V lost 6 bases and J 6 bases, leaving 18 bases between the germline ends. CDR1 is MGHDK, CDR2 SYGVNS, per germline. The CDR3 nucleotides are TGTGCCAGCAGCCCAGAGGGGCAGGGGACTAATTCACCCCTCCACTTT. Translating gives CASSPEGQGTNSPLHF. The variable domain in full, with the rest retrieved from reference TRBV25-1 and TRBJ1-6, is EADIYQTPRYLVIGTGKKITLECSQTMGHDKMYWYQQDPGMELHLIHYSYGVNSTEKGDLSSESTVSRIRTEHFPLTLESARPSHTSQYLCASSPEGQGTNSPLHFGNGTRLTVT.

The chain links TRBV6-6 to TRBJ1-3; 7 bases are a match to TRBD1. Germline trimming cut 6 bases from V and 0 bases from J; bases unmatched to any gene: 2. Germline CDR1 and CDR2: MNHNY and SVGAGI (reference sequence). This CDR3 contains 14 residues. This chain's CDR3 is CASSGQDSGNTIYF. In DNA form, the CDR3 reads TGTGCCAGCAGCGGACAGGACTCTGGAAACACCATATATTTT.

The chain employs TRBV18 and TRBJ2-1, with a tentative D call TRBD1 (6 bases). This CDR3 has 14 residues. The V and J ends lost 3 bases and 8 bases respectively, with 14 bases between them. Germline CDR1 and CDR2: KGHSH and LQKENI. CDR3: CASSPETGLDEQFF. The DNA for the CDR3 is TGTGCCAGCTCACCCGAGACAGGACTCGATGAGCAGTTCTTC.

The V and J genes are TRBV27 and TRBJ2-7; 7 nucleotides agree with TRBD2. CDR3 size: 16 residues. Per germline, CDR1 MNHEY and CDR2 SMNVEV (reference sequence). V gave up 8 bases and J gave up 2 bases; unmatched junction bases: 15. The DNA of the CDR3 is TGTGCCAGCCGCCAAGTGGCGGGAGAACTCACCTACGAGCAGTACTTC. This sequence encodes CASRQVAGELTYEQYF.

Comments on this clone: One end of the junction is discordant with germline, which a read error may explain. This chain links TRBV7-7 with TRBJ1-5; D gene ambiguous. The germline V gene has CDR1 SSHAT and CDR2 FNYEAQ (reference sequence). CDR3 length: 17 amino acids. CDR3 in DNA: TGTGCCAGCAGCTCCGCCAGTGGTAGGATTAGCAATCAGCTCCAGCATTTT. Translating it yields CASSSASGRISNQLQHF.

This rearrangement joins TRBV7-3 to TRBJ2-5, with a weak D call TRBD2 (6 bases). CDR1 is SGHTA, CDR2 FQGTGA, per germline. This CDR3 region has 15 residues. With 0 bases removed from V and 5 bases from J, the gap between germline ends came to 13 bases. This CDR3 reads CASSLTTARGETQYF. CDR3 sequence (DNA): TGTGCCAGCAGCTTAACGACGGCCCGGGGGGAGACCCAGTACTTC.